This T cell receptor (beta chain) was sequenced during a study of blood T cell repertoires in COVID-19 (TCRdb year 2020). Notes on the research overall: Samples from collaborators originated in the United States, Italy and Spain and spanned both the acute and convalescent phases of COVID-19. The prospective study material was composed of cDNA or gDNA derived from T cells, B-cell-depleted T cells, or PBMCs. Deeply sampled blood TCRbeta repertoires from subjects exposed to, actively infected with, or recovered from COVID-19 were included in the dataset. The repertoires were released in a freely available public database meant as a resource for research on the immune response to SARS-CoV-2. The samples were drawn from the first 160 participants of the ongoing ImmuneRACE study and from 1,200 or so subjects provided by 6 global collaborators. The sample metadata nearly always contained a de-identified subject ID, COVID-19 status, age in years and sex. Where available, HLA class I and class II types were obtained from metadata supplied by the sample provider rather than from assay-based typing.

TCRbeta CDR3 regions were amplified from genomic DNA by means of the immunoSEQ Assay, a bias-controlled multiplex PCR. In the paper's pipeline: The number of nucleated cells in each sample was estimated by amplification of reference gene primers within the assay. To quantify the absolute abundance of each unique TCRbeta CDR3 rearrangement, sequence reads were collapsed and filtered. For each sample, productive Simpson clonality was calculated by taking the square root of Simpson's diversity index across productive rearrangements. TCRdb limited this immuneACCESS table to in-frame rearrangements with V and J called. A share of clones is missing; checked studies link under half to unresolved V genes, and the rest is unexplained. The V and J calls and clone size were taken over from that table, and D and trimming were inferred from the DNA. Within this sample are some 350,000 clones, with around 83% of them counted one time only. The ten largest clonotypes hold 2.5% to 3% of the sample.

Whole blood was collected in K2EDTA tubes by collaborating institutions according to the institutions' own protocols. Collaborator samples were shipped for TCRbeta analysis as frozen whole blood, isolated PBMCs, or DNA extracted from either sample type. For this clone: Its antigen is currently not known. The record has no base qualities; no much larger clone is one base away.

Beyond this particular receptor, the publication reports: Clinical and demographic metadata were provided uncurated, with the amount varying by source and participant.

Sequences MNHNY (CDR1) and SVGAGI (CDR2) are obtained from the germline V gene (reference sequence). The trim is 6 bases for V and 3 bases for J, with a gap of 17 bases between the germline ends. Spanning cysteine to phenylalanine, the CDR3 consists of 16 amino acids. Only the CDR3 portion is preserved as DNA: 48 bases, with reading frame beginning at the first base. This chain is built from TRBV6-6 and TRBJ1-4, with TRBD1 tentatively as D gene (6 bases match). This clonotype originated in a man aged 25-40 years with active or convalescent COVID-19. Sequencing input: peripheral blood. Read as DNA, the sequence is TGTGCCAGCAGCACTCCTACAGGGCTGGCTAATGAAAAACTGTTTTTT. Translated, it gives CASSTPTGLANEKLFF.